Listed below are T cell receptor beta chains from one sample, sequenced in a study of blood T cells in healthy people across ages. TCRdb re-derived calls from the 5' RACE reads in MiXCR, one entry per CDR3 protein. The table lists 600,000 to 850,000 distinct CDR3 sequences, roughly 41% of them singletons, with 20% to 25% in the top ten. The sequenced material came from blood. All receptors derive from an older woman in good health. Each CDR3 is given with its conserved first and last residue. Fields, in order: clone size, D gene, J gene, V gene, CDR3 DNA, CDR3 protein. A D gene is named only where the DNA matches it firmly. Clone sizes are given selectively: once, few, many, or a class where the clone is expanded.

NA,NA,TRBJ2-7,TRBV9,TGTGCCAGCAGCCCTCGGCTAGCGACCCTTTTGTACGAGCAGTACTTC,CASSPRLATLLYEQYF
few,NA,TRBJ2-1,TRBV7-9,TGTGCCAGCAGCCGACAGGATGTCTCCTACAATGAGCAGTTCTTC,CASSRQDVSYNEQFF
NA,TRBD1,TRBJ2-7,TRBV9,TGTGCCAGCAGCGCTTACGGACAGGGGGGCCCTGGCGAGCAGTACTTC,CASSAYGQGGPGEQYF
many,NA,TRBJ2-7,TRBV6-7,TGTGCCAGCACCCCAGACCCGGGAGACGAGCAGTACTTC,CASTPDPGDEQYF
many,NA,TRBJ2-7,TRBV27,TGTGCCAGCAGTTTAAGCGCAGACAGGCTGCCCGAGCAGTACTTC,CASSLSADRLPEQYF
NA,NA,TRBJ1-4,TRBV6-1,TGTGCCAGCAGGGTACAGGGTAATGAAAAACTGTTTTTT,CASRVQGNEKLFF
NA,NA,TRBJ2-3,TRBV7-3,TGTGCCAGCAGCTTAGATCTCCTGCAGGGAACGCAGTATTTT,CASSLDLLQGTQYF
few,TRBD2,TRBJ2-4,TRBV6-5,TGTGCCAGCAGTTACTCCAGCGGGAGGGCCAACTTAGCCAAAAACATTCAGTACTTC,CASSYSSGRANLAKNIQYF
NA,NA,TRBJ1-6,TRBV27,TGTGCCAGCAGTTACGGGGGCTATAATTCACCCCTCCACTTT,CASSYGGYNSPLHF
NA,TRBD2,TRBJ2-3,TRBV7-7,TGTGCTAGCAGCCGCGGACTAGCGGGAGCAGATACGCAGTATTTT,CASSRGLAGADTQYF
NA,NA,TRBJ2-7,TRBV21-1,TGTGCCAGCAACCTAGCCTCGAGAGTAATATCCTACGAGCAGTACTTC,CASNLASRVISYEQYF
few,NA,TRBJ1-6,TRBV27,TGTGCCAGCAGTTTATCCGTAGGTTCTAATTCACCCCTCCACTTT,CASSLSVGSNSPLHF
NA,NA,TRBJ2-3,TRBV3-1,TGTGCCAGCAGCCAGGGAACTAGCAGGTTCACAGATACGCAGTATTTT,CASSQGTSRFTDTQYF
few,TRBD1,TRBJ2-7,TRBV4-1,TGCGCCAGCAGCCCCGGGACAGCTTCAAGCCACTACGAGCAGTACTTC,CASSPGTASSHYEQYF
few,TRBD2,TRBJ2-1,TRBV27,TGTGCCAGCAGACAGGGACTAGCGGTTTACAATGAGCAGTTCTTC,CASRQGLAVYNEQFF
few,NA,TRBJ2-7,TRBV29-1,TGCAGCGTTGGGGTGGGGACTTTCACCTACGAGCAGTACTTC,CSVGVGTFTYEQYF
NA,TRBD2,TRBJ2-1,TRBV7-2,TGTGCCAGCAGCTTCGCAGGACTAGCGCGGGATGAGCAGTTCTTC,CASSFAGLARDEQFF
many,TRBD2,TRBJ2-7,TRBV15,TGTGCCACCAGCAGAGACGGGAGGACAACAACCTACGAGCAGTACTTC,CATSRDGRTTTYEQYF
NA,TRBD1,TRBJ1-4,TRBV5-1,TGCGCCAGCAGCCCGGGACAGGGATGGAAACTGTTTTTT,CASSPGQGWKLFF
few,TRBD1,TRBJ2-5,TRBV10-1,TGCGCCAGCAGTGACCCTTACAGGGGAGAGACCCAGTACTTC,CASSDPYRGETQYF
NA,NA,TRBJ2-3,TRBV4-1,TGCGCCAGCAGCCAAGAGGAACTAGCCGCAGATACGCAGTATTTT,CASSQEELAADTQYF
few,NA,TRBJ2-7,TRBV20-1,TGCAGTGTCCACAGGGTGGGGAGCTCCTACGAGCAGTACTTC,CSVHRVGSSYEQYF
NA,NA,TRBJ1-4,TRBV20-1,TGCAGTGCCACCCCCGGGATCACAACTAATGAAAAACTGTTTTTT,CSATPGITTNEKLFF
NA,NA,TRBJ1-2,TRBV7-2,TGTGCCAGCAGCCCTAGTGGCAGCTATGGCTACACCTTC,CASSPSGSYGYTF
NA,TRBD1,TRBJ2-3,TRBV6-6,TGTGCCAGCCGGGGACAGAGCACAGATACGCAGTATTTT,CASRGQSTDTQYF
NA,NA,TRBJ1-5,TRBV21-1,NA,CASSKGFGQGIDQPQHF
NA,NA,TRBJ1-1,TRBV2,TGTGCCAGCAGCGGGCAGGGATTATTGAACACTGAAGCTTTCTTT,CASSGQGLLNTEAFF
NA,NA,TRBJ2-1,TRBV18,TGTGCCAGCTCACCACCCCCTTCTAATTACAATGAGCGGTTCTTC,CASSPPPSNYNERFF
few,NA,TRBJ2-7,TRBV7-9,TGTGCCAGCAGCAACGGGAAGGCCTACGAGCAGTACTTC,CASSNGKAYEQYF
many,TRBD2,TRBJ2-7,TRBV7-2,TGTGCCAGCAGCTTACTCGGGAGGGCCGACGAGCAGTACTTC,CASSLLGRADEQYF
NA,TRBD2,TRBJ2-4,TRBV6-2/TRBV6-3,TGTGCCAGCAGTTTCGCCCGAGCGGGACTAGCTGAAAACATTCAGTACTTC,CASSFARAGLAENIQYF
NA,NA,TRBJ2-5,TRBV6-4,TGTGCCAGCAGTGACTCTAGCAGGGATCGGGGTGAGCAGTACTTC,CASSDSSRDRGEQYF
few,TRBD2,TRBJ2-7,TRBV28,TGTGCCAGCAGTCCCCCAAGATTAGCGGGGACGACTTACGAGCAGTACTTC,CASSPPRLAGTTYEQYF
NA,TRBD2,TRBJ2-5,TRBV7-9,TGTGCCAGCAGCTTATCTAGCGGGGGGGCACAGACCCAGTACTTC,CASSLSSGGAQTQYF
few,TRBD1,TRBJ2-3,TRBV5-1,TGCGCCAGCTCATCCGCAGGGGGCAAAATGGCAGATACGCAGTATTTT,CASSSAGGKMADTQYF
many,NA,TRBJ2-6,TRBV7-2,TGTGCCAGCAGCTTCGGGCCTGGGGCCAACGTCCTGACTTTC,CASSFGPGANVLTF
NA,NA,TRBJ1-2,TRBV28,TGTGCCAGCACCCGAGGGGAGGGTGGCTACACCTTC,CASTRGEGGYTF
NA,TRBD1,TRBJ1-4,TRBV20-1,TGCAGTGCTAGGGAGGACAGGGCGGCGACTGAAAAACTGTTTTTT,CSAREDRAATEKLFF
NA,TRBD1,TRBJ1-2,TRBV12-3/TRBV12-4,TGTGCCAGCAGTTTAGCCGGGACAGCCTCTAACTATGGCTACACCTTC,CASSLAGTASNYGYTF
NA,TRBD2,TRBJ2-1,TRBV12-3/TRBV12-4,TGTGCCAGCAGTACGGGACTAGCGGCCGATGAGCAGTTCTTC,CASSTGLAADEQFF
NA,NA,TRBJ2-5,TRBV4-1,TGCGCCAGCAGCGAGAGAAGAGCGGTTCAAGAGACCCAGTACTTC,CASSERRAVQETQYF
NA,NA,TRBJ2-3,TRBV3-1,TGTGCCAGCAGCCAATGGAGAGGGGCCGCAGATACGCAGTATTTT,CASSQWRGAADTQYF
NA,NA,TRBJ1-1,TRBV19,TGTGCCAGTAGTATGGGGGTAAGCGGGACTGAAGCTTTCTTT,CASSMGVSGTEAFF
few,TRBD2,TRBJ2-5,TRBV5-1,TGCGCCAGCAGCTTGGCACTAGCGGGAGCTCACGAGACCCAGTACTTC,CASSLALAGAHETQYF
many,NA,TRBJ2-5,TRBV7-9,TGTGCCAGCAGCCAGTCAAGGGAGACCCAGTACTTC,CASSQSRETQYF
NA,NA,TRBJ2-7,TRBV19,TGTGCCAGCAAGACACTAGCAAACGGGCCCTACGAGCAGTACTTC,CASKTLANGPYEQYF
many,TRBD2,TRBJ2-3,TRBV6-5,TGTGCCAGCAGTCAGCGGGATTACAGAGATACGCAGTATTTT,CASSQRDYRDTQYF
many,NA,TRBJ2-6,TRBV6-2/TRBV6-3,TGTGCCACCGCGTTTGGAGGGGCCAACGTCCTGACTTTC,CATAFGGANVLTF
NA,NA,TRBJ2-1,TRBV7-2,TGTGCCAATGGGCGGGGTGCCTCCTACAATGAGCAGTTCTTC,CANGRGASYNEQFF
NA,NA,TRBJ2-7,TRBV11-2,TGTGCCAGCAGCTTAGACCAGATACCCTCCTACGAGCAGTACTTC,CASSLDQIPSYEQYF
NA,TRBD1,TRBJ2-7,TRBV5-1,TGCGCCAGCAGCTTGGGGGGACAGGCGGGGTCCTACGAGCAGTACTTC,CASSLGGQAGSYEQYF
NA,NA,TRBJ1-2,TRBV7-8,TGTGCCAGCAGCCCAGGGGACCGAGACTATGGCTACACCTTC,CASSPGDRDYGYTF